The T cell receptor beta chain under discussion was sequenced for a study of shared clonotypes between healthy human individuals. Study context: Plates per donor: three CD4 naive, three CD4 memory, two CD8 naive, one CD8 memory.

Some clones are missing from TCRdb's copy, which holds only in-frame ones; the method was immunoSEQ multiplex PCR. The sample holds some 2,500,000 clones, about nine tenths seen once. The CDR3 runs to 13 residues. With 3 bases removed from V and 10 bases from J, the gap between germline ends came to 15 bases. Germline V gives CDR1 SNHLY, CDR2 FYNNEI. The specimen sequenced was naive CD4+ T cells from PBMCs. Subset here: CD45RA+ positively selected. This rearrangement joins TRBV2 to TRBJ1-1, with D possibly TRBD1 on 5 matching bases. This TCR derives from a young man in good health. Some clones in this sample may be carry-over from other donors' samples. The CDR3 DNA reads as TGTGCCAGCAGTGATGATCGGTTCGGGGGAGCTTTCTTT. Its protein is CASSDDRFGGAFF. The entire variable domain, with the rest obtained from reference TRBV2 and TRBJ1-1, is as follows: EPEVTQTPSHQVTQMGQEVILRCVPISNHLYFYWYRQILGQKVEFLVSFYNNEISEKSEIFDDQFSVERPDGSNFTLKIRSTKLEDSAMYFCASSDDRFGGAFFGQGTRLTVV.